This TCR beta chain was sequenced for a study of identical twins. This clonotype was found many times. In germline, CDR1 is MDHEN, CDR2 SYDVKM. The V and J ends lost 3 bases and 10 bases respectively, with 16 bases between them. The CDR3 has 15 amino acids. Unique molecular identifiers were present on the cDNA, which also gained a universal primer site by template switching. TCRdb used MiXCR to reprocess the 5' RACE reads, holding one entry per CDR3 protein. This table holds about 900,000 distinct CDR3 sequences, approximately 13% found once. The data also belong to a second study, concerning yellow fever vaccine responses in identical twins.

The sequence came from a woman aged 18-30 years in good health. The sample consisted of PBMCs. This rearrangement joins TRBV28 to TRBJ1-6; the D is unclear. In DNA, the CDR3 is TGTGCCAGCAGTTTGTTGGAGCAGGCGCTGTCACCCCTCCACTTT. The encoded protein is CASSLLEQALSPLHF.